Detailed here is one T cell receptor beta chain. The record originates from a study of control samples from healthy donors and cancer patients. Assay: immunoSEQ multiplex PCR; the TCRdb copy retains only in-frame clones and omits some. The sample contains around 150,000 clones, 90% to 95% of which appear only once. Sequenced input: blood. The TCR originated in a woman aged 35 to 49 in good health.

CDR3 sequence reads: CSAQGLDEAFF. CDR3 sequence (DNA): TGCAGTGCCCAAGGGTTGGATGAAGCTTTCTTT. V gene TRBV20-1 combines with J gene TRBJ1-1; D gene ambiguous. Trimming took off 6 bases at V and 7 bases at J, with 12 bases between the two ends. Germline V gene data show CDR1 as DFQATT and CDR2 as SNEGSKA (reference sequence). The CDR3 is 11 residues long.